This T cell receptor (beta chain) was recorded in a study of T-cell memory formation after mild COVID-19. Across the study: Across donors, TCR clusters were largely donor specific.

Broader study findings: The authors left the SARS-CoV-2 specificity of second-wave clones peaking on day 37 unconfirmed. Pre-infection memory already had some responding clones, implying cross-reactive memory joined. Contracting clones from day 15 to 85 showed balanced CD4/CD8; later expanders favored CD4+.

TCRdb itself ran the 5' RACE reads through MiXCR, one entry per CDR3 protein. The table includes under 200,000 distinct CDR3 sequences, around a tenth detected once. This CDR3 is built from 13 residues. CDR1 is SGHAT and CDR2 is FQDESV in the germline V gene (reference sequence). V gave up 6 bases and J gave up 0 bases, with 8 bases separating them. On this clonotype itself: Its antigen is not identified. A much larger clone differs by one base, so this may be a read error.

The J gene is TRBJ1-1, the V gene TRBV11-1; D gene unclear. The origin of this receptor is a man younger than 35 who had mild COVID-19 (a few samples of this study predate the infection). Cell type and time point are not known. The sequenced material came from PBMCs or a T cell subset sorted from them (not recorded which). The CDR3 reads CASSSQMNTEAFF. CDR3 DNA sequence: TGTGCCAGCAGTTCCCAGATGAACACTGAAGCTTTCTTT.